This T cell receptor (beta chain) was captured in a study of blood T cell repertoires in COVID-19. Across the study: Nucleic acid was either cDNA or gDNA, and it came from T cells, B-cell-depleted T cells, or PBMCs.

Seattle patient enrollment occurred during active infection, with longitudinal follow-up thereafter. In the original workflow: The assay estimated nucleated cells by amplifying reference gene primers. Measured with immunoSEQ multiplex PCR; TCRdb has only the in-frame clones, and not every one. That table gives V, J and clone size, and the DNA gave D and trimming. Of a few hundred thousand clones in the sample, around 87% were seen once. This CDR3 is built from 14 residues. The V gene's germline CDR1 is KGHDR and CDR2 SFDVKD. Trimming cost V 3 bases and J 6 bases; bases outside gene matches: 7. The sample consisted of peripheral blood. The clonotype was recovered from a woman aged 25 to 39 with COVID-19, enrolled during active disease. This sequence joins TRBV24-1 and TRBJ2-7; 7 nucleotides match TRBD2. CDR3 in amino acids: CATSDPGTKGEQYF. CDR3 in DNA: TGTGCCACCAGTGATCCCGGGACTAAAGGCGAGCAGTACTTC.